The following is a T cell receptor (beta chain) sequence with its context. The antigen remains undetermined. Healthy people donating bone marrow made up the donors. The sample originates from a study of cytomegalovirus exposure and HLA in healthy donors. Study-level information: Around 190 million T cells yielded 117 million unique TCR beta sequences, as an earlier analysis found.

Study outcomes and limitations: Common viral pathogens (according to a later analysis) appeared linked to several of the most significant clusters. Cytomegalovirus association was listed for 170 or so TCR beta chains.

A multiplex PCR was run with 60 Vbeta primers and 13 Jbeta primers. Method: immunoSEQ multiplex PCR; TCRdb's copy keeps in-frame clones and lacks some. This repertoire includes approximately 140,000 clones. This CDR3 is 16 amino acids long. Deletions cut 4 bases from V and 7 bases from J, with 22 bases between. The germline V gene has CDR1 LNHNV and CDR2 YYDKDF (reference sequence). The TCR sequence derives from a woman aged 18-29 years in good health and CMV-seronegative. What was sequenced was PBMCs. This chain links TRBV15 with TRBJ1-2; a possible D gene is TRBD1 (6 bases). CDR3 nucleotide sequence: TGTGCCACCAGCAAAATACCCATACAGGGATTGGGTGGCTACACCTTC. It translates to CATSKIPIQGLGGYTF.